This is a list of T cell receptor beta chains from one sample in a study of T cells in Graves' hyperthyroidism and ophthalmopathy. TCRdb re-analysed the multiplex PCR reads in MiXCR, keeping a single row per CDR3 protein. This sample has fewer than 350,000 distinct CDR3 sequences; roughly 15% occur once, and the top ten carry more than 30%. The sequenced sample consisted of blood. The receptors here all came from a woman in her fifties or sixties with Graves' hyperthyroidism that later progressed to Graves' ophthalmopathy. CDR3s include the opening cysteine and the closing phenylalanine or tryptophan. Fields, in order: D gene, clone size, J gene, V gene, CDR3 protein, CDR3 DNA. D genes are given only for firm matches. Expanded clones get a size class; other rows say once, few or many, or leave the size out.

-	many	TRBJ1-6	TRBV11-2	CASSLGDSPLHF	TGTGCCAGCAGCTTAGGGGATTCACCCCTCCACTTT
-	-	TRBJ2-7	TRBV11-2	CASSGRGGDRSYEQYF	TGTGCCAGCAGTGGTAGGGGGGGGGACAGATCCTACGAGCAGTACTTC
TRBD1	many	TRBJ1-1	TRBV15	CATSSDRGQGEAFF	TGTGCCACCAGCAGCGACAGGGGGCAGGGAGAAGCTTTCTTT
TRBD1	many	TRBJ2-1	TRBV5-1	CASSSGQGNNEQFF	TGCGCCAGCAGCTCCGGACAGGGGAACAATGAGCAGTTCTTC
-	many	TRBJ2-1	TRBV29-1	CSVERAGTYNEQFF	TGCAGCGTTGAAAGGGCAGGAACCTACAATGAGCAGTTCTTC
TRBD2	many	TRBJ2-1	TRBV28	CASRGGISAGGNEQFF	TGTGCCAGCCGGGGGGGGATATCGGCGGGAGGCAATGAGCAGTTCTTC
-	few	TRBJ2-7	TRBV19	CATPWARGLENEQYF	TGTGCCACACCGTGGGCCCGGGGCTTGGAGAACGAGCAGTACTTC
-	once	TRBJ1-2	TRBV15	CATSRDQTDGYTF	TGTGCCACCAGCAGAGATCAGACGGATGGCTACACCTTC
-	many	TRBJ2-5	TRBV11-2	CASSFSSPPGETQYF	TGTGCCAGCAGCTTCTCTAGCCCTCCGGGGGAGACCCAGTACTTC
-	many	TRBJ1-1	TRBV6-1	CASRGARYTEAFF	TGTGCCAGCAGGGGGGCGCGGTACACTGAAGCTTTCTTT
-	many	TRBJ2-2	TRBV6-5	CASSYPGRGHGELFF	TGTGCCAGCAGTTACCCAGGACGCGGGCACGGGGAGCTGTTTTTT
-	many	TRBJ2-3	TRBV6-5	CASSYKPMAQAADTQYF	TGTGCCAGCAGTTACAAGCCGATGGCTCAAGCGGCAGATACGCAGTATTTT
-	many	TRBJ2-4	TRBV11-3	CASSPATGRDIQYF	TGTGCCAGCAGCCCCGCGACAGGGAGGGACATTCAGTACTTC
TRBD2	many	TRBJ2-7	TRBV6-1	CASSEAPASGYEQYF	TGTGCCAGCAGTGAAGCTCCGGCTAGCGGCTACGAGCAGTACTTC
TRBD2	many	TRBJ2-7	TRBV27	CASSPAQGPGLAVSYEQYF	TGTGCCAGCAGTCCGGCACAGGGCCCCGGACTAGCGGTTTCCTACGAGCAGTACTTC
-	-	TRBJ2-6	TRBV12-3/TRBV12-4	CASSSNPGAPRPGANVLTF	TGTGCCAGCAGTTCGAACCCCGGGGCCCCGCGGCCTGGGGCCAACGTCCTGACTTTC
TRBD2	many	TRBJ2-1	TRBV20-1	CSAGVIAGGWNEQFF	TGCAGTGCTGGCGTAATAGCGGGAGGGTGGAATGAGCAGTTCTTC
TRBD1	-	TRBJ2-4	TRBV11-3	CASSLGTGLNIQYF	TGTGCCAGCAGCTTAGGGACAGGGCTAAACATTCAGTACTTC
-	many	TRBJ2-1	TRBV11-2	CASSKTGGMNNEQFF	TGTGCCAGCAGCAAAACCGGGGGTATGAACAATGAGCAGTTCTTC
-	many	TRBJ2-5	TRBV2	CASMGLPPETQYF	TGTGCCAGCATGGGCCTCCCCCCAGAGACCCAGTACTTC
TRBD2	few	TRBJ2-3	TRBV6-1	CASRAYSGRADTDTQYF	TGTGCCAGCAGAGCCTATAGCGGGAGGGCCGATACAGATACGCAGTATTTT
TRBD2	-	TRBJ2-1	TRBV4-1	CASSQVGLAGGPISYNEQFF	TGCGCCAGCAGCCAAGTGGGGCTAGCGGGAGGGCCAATATCCTACAATGAGCAGTTCTTC
-	-	TRBJ1-1	TRBV7-6	CASSREENTEAFF	TGTGCCAGCAGTCGGGAGGAGAACACTGAAGCTTTCTTT
-	few	TRBJ1-6	TRBV2	CASTIQNSPLHF	TGTGCCAGCACCATACAGAATTCACCCCTCCACTTT
-	-	TRBJ2-1	TRBV5-6	CASSLAYLIYSPNEQFF	TGTGCCAGCAGCTTGGCATATTTGATTTATTCCCCCAATGAGCAGTTCTTC
TRBD2	many	TRBJ2-2	TRBV7-2	CASSPEGAGGHGELFF	TGTGCCAGCAGCCCTGAGGGAGCGGGAGGGCACGGGGAGCTGTTTTTT
-	many	TRBJ2-1	TRBV3-1	CASNGVNEQFF	TGTGCCAGCAATGGGGTCAATGAGCAGTTCTTC
TRBD2	many	TRBJ2-7	TRBV3-1	CASSQTLLAAYEQYF	TGTGCCAGCAGCCAAACCCTACTAGCGGCCTACGAGCAGTACTTC
-	many	TRBJ2-5	TRBV20-1	CSARDLMSLETQYF	TGCAGTGCTAGGGACTTAATGTCCCTGGAGACCCAGTACTTC
-	many	TRBJ1-1	TRBV28	CASSSPPNTEAFF	TGTGCCAGCAGTTCCCCCCCGAACACTGAAGCTTTCTTT
-	many	TRBJ1-1	TRBV6-1	CASRSQGSAEAFF	TGTGCCAGCAGATCTCAGGGGAGCGCTGAAGCTTTCTTT
-	-	TRBJ1-1	TRBV9	CASSVGTGKDTEAFF	TGTGCCAGCAGCGTCGGGACGGGAAAGGACACTGAAGCTTTCTTT
TRBD2	many	TRBJ2-4	TRBV28	CASSSGTSKNIQYF	TGTGCCAGCAGTTCCGGGACTAGCAAAAACATTCAGTACTTC
TRBD1	many	TRBJ2-7	TRBV7-8	CASSSPGQKYEQYF	TGTGCCAGCAGCTCTCCGGGACAGAAGTACGAGCAGTACTTC
-	many	TRBJ2-1	TRBV13	CASSLGSLSYNEQFF	TGTGCCAGCAGCCTCGGATCGTTGTCCTACAATGAGCAGTTCTTC
-	many	TRBJ2-5	TRBV5-1	CASSLLGGETQYF	TGCGCCAGCAGCTTGTTGGGAGGAGAGACCCAGTACTTC
-	few	TRBJ1-1	TRBV14	CASSVSVSNTEAFF	TGTGCCAGCAGCGTGTCAGTTTCAAACACTGAAGCTTTCTTT